This T cell receptor (beta chain) is from a study of Graves' ophthalmopathy and Graves' hyperthyroidism. Across the study: Samples of peripheral blood were obtained at initial diagnosis, prior to treatment of any kind.

RNA transcripts were the source from which TCR beta CDR3 regions were amplified. First-round RT-PCR used HTBI primers; second-round multiplex PCR followed. TCRdb analysed the multiplex PCR reads with MiXCR anew, one entry per CDR3 protein. The table lists under 350,000 distinct CDR3 sequences, 17% of them singletons, with roughly an eighth in the top ten. Findings and caveats of the study: The model predicted progression of ophthalmopathy with a sensitivity of 70% to 71%, and its specificity was 72% to 85%. Blood was where most expanded thyroid clonotypes above 0.001 frequency also turned up.

CDR1 MNHNS and CDR2 SASEGT come from the germline V gene. V gave up 10 bases and J gave up 9 bases, with 28 bases separating them. This CDR3 has 15 amino acids. This clonotype was observed many times. The antigen remains undetermined. Sequenced input: peripheral blood. The chain links TRBV6-1 to TRBJ2-7; D might be TRBD2 (7 bases). The receptor was isolated from an adult man with Graves' ophthalmopathy. CDR3 coding DNA: TGTGCCACTTCACGAGGGGGGCGGGGGAAAAGAGGGCAGTACTTC. Amino acid sequence: CATSRGGRGKRGQYF.